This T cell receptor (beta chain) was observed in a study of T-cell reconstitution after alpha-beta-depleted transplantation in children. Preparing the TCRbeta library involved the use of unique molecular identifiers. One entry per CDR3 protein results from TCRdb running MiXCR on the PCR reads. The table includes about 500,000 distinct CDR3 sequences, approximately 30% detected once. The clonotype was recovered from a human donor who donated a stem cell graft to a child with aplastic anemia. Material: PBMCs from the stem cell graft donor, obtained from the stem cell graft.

CDR3 protein: CASSVVGRGGDEQFF. The CDR3, as DNA: TGTGCCAGCAGCGTAGTTGGGAGGGGAGGCGATGAGCAGTTCTTC. This chain connects TRBV9 to TRBJ2-1; 7 nucleotides agree with TRBD2. Trimming removed 0 bases from V and 8 bases from J; junction bases left unmatched: 8. This CDR3 has 15 amino acids. Germline loops: CDR1 SGDLS, CDR2 YYNGEE. Variable domain in full (rest from reference TRBV9 and TRBJ2-1): DSGVTQTPKHLITATGQRVTLRCSPRSGDLSVYWYQQSLDQGLQFLIQYYNGEERAKGNILERFSAQQFPDLHSELNLSSLELGDSALYFCASSVVGRGGDEQFFGPGTRLTVL.